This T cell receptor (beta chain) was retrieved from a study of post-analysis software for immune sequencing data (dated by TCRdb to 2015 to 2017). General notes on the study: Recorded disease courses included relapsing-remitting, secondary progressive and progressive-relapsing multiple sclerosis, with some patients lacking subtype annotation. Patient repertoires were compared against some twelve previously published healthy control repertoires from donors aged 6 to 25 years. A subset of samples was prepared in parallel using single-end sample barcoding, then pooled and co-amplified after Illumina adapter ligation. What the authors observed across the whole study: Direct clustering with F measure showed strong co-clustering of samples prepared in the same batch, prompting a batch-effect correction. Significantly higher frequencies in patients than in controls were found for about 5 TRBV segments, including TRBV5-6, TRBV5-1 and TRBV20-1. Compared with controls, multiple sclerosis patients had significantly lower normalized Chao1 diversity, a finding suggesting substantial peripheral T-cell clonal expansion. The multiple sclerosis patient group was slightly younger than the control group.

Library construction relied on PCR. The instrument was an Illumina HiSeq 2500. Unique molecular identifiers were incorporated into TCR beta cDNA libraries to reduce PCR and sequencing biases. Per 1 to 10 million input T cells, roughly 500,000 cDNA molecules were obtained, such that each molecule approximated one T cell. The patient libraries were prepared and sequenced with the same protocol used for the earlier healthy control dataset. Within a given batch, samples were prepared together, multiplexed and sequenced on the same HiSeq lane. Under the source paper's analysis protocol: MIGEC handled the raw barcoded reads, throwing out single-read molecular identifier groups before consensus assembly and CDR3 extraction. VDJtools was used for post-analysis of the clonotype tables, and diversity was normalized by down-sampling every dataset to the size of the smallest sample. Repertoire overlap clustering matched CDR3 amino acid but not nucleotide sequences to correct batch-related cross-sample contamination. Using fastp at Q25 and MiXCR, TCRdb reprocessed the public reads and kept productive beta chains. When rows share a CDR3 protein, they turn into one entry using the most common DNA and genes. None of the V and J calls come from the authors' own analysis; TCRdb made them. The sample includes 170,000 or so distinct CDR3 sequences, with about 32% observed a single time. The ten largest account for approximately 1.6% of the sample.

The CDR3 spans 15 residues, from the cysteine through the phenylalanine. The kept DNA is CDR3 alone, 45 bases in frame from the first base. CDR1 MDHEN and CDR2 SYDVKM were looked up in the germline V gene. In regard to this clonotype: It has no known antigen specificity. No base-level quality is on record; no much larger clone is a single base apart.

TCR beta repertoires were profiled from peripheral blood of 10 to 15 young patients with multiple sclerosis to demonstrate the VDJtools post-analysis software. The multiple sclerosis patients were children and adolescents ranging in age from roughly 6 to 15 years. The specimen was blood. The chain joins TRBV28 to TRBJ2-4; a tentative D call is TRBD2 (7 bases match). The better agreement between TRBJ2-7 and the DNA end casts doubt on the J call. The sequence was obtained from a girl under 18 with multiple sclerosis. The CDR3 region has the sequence CASNPEGEGPHEQYF. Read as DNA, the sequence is TGTGCCAGCAACCCGGAGGGGGAGGGCCCCCACGAGCAGTACTTC.